The sequence of this TCR beta chain was determined in a study of cytomegalovirus exposure and HLA in healthy donors. Study-wide results and caveats: Among TCR sequences, most were rare, though some public TCRs appeared in many donors. A later analysis found that most CMV-associated TCR beta chains appeared HLA-restricted. Segments of the TCR beta V type were, in most cases, productive about 90% or about 30% of the time in an earlier analysis.

Concerning this clone itself: Its antigen is not identified.

The study ran its PCR with 60 Vbeta and 13 Jbeta primers. TCRdb's copy holds only in-frame clones and misses some; the assay was immunoSEQ multiplex PCR. The sample shows some 130,000 clones, about 80% of them seen only once. V dropped 2 bases and J dropped 5; count of bases not matched to a gene: 4. Germline CDR1 is SGHKS and CDR2 is YYEKEE (reference sequence). This CDR3 has 14 amino acids. The chain is built from TRBV5-5 and TRBJ2-7, with 10 bases identical to TRBD1. Sequencing was done on a sample of PBMCs. The sequence derives from a man aged 30 to 39 in good health and CMV-seronegative. CDR3 residues: CASSLWDRGNEQYF. The CDR3 region has the DNA TGTGCCAGCAGCTTATGGGACAGGGGAAACGAGCAGTACTTC.